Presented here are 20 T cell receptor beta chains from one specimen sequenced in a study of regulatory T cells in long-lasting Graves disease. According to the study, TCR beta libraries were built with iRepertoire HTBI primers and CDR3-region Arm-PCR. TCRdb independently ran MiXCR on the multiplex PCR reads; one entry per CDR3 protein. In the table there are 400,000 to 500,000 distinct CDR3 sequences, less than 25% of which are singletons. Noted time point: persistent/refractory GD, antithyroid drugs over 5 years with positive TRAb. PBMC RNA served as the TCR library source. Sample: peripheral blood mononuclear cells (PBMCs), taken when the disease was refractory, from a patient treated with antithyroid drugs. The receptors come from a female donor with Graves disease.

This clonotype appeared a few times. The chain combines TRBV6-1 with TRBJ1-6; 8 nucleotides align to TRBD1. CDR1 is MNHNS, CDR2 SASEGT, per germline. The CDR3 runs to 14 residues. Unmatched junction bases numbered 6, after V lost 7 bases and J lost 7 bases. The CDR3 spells CASTGQGRNSPLHF. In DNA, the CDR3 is TGTGCCAGCACCGGACAGGGAAGGAATTCACCCCTCCACTTT.

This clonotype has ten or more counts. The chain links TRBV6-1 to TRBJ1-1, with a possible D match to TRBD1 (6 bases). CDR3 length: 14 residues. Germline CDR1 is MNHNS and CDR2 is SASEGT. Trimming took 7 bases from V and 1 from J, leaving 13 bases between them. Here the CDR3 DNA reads TGTGCCAGCAAGATAGGGGGGGAGAACACTGAAGCTTTCTTT. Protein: CASKIGGENTEAFF.

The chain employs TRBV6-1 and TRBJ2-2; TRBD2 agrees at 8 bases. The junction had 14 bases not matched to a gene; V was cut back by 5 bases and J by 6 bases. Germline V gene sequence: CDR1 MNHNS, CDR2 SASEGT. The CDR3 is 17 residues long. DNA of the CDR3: TGTGCCAGCAGTAAGATCCGGGGGACTAGAGGCTCCGGGGAGCTGTTTTTT. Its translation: CASSKIRGTRGSGELFF.

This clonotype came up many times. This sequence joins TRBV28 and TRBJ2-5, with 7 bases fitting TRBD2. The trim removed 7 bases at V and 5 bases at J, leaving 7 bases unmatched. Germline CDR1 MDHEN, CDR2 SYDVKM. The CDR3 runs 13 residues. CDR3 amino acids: CASTSSSGETQYF. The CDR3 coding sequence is TGTGCCAGCACCTCGAGTAGCGGGGAGACCCAGTACTTC.

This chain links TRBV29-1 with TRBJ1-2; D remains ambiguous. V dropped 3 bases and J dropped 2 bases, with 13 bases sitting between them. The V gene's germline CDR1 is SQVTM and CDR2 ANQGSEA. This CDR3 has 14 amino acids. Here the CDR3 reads CSVDESADNYGYTF. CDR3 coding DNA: TGCAGCGTTGATGAGTCAGCCGACAACTATGGCTACACCTTC.

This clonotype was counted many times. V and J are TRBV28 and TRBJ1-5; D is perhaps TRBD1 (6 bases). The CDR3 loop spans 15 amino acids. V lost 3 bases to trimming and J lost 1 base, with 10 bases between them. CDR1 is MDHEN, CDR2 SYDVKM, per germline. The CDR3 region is CASSFRGPSNQPQHF. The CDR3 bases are TGTGCCAGCAGTTTCCGGGGGCCGAGCAATCAGCCCCAGCATTTT.

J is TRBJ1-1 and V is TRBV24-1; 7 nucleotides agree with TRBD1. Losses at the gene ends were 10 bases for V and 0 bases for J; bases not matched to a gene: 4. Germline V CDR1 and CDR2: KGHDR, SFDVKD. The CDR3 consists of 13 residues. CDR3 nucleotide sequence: TGTGCCACTCAGGGGGGGATGAACACTGAAGCTTTCTTT. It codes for CATQGGMNTEAFF.

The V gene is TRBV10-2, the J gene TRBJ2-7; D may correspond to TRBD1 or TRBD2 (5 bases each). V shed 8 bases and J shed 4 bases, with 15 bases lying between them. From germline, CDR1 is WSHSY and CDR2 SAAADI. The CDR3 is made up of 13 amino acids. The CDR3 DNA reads TGCGCCAGCGAGGGGTCCTCGGGTTACGAGCAGTACTTC. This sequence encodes CASEGSSGYEQYF.

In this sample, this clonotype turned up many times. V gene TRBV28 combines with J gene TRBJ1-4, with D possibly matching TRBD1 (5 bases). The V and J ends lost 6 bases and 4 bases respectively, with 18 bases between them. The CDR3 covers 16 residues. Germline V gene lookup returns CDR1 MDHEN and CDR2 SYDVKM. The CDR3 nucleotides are TGTGCCAGCAGCTACCTTGCGGGGGAATATAATGAAAAACTGTTTTTT. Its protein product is CASSYLAGEYNEKLFF.

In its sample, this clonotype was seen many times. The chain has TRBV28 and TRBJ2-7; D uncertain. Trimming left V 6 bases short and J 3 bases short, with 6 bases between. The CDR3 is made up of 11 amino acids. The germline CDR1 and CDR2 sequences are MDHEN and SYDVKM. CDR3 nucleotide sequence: TGTGCCAGCAGCTCCGACTACGAGCAGTACTTC. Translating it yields CASSSDYEQYF. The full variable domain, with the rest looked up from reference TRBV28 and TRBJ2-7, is DVKVTQSSRYLVKRTGEKVFLECVQDMDHENMFWYRQDPGLGLRLIYFSYDVKMKEKGDIPEGYSVSREKKERFSLILESASTNQTSMYLCASSSDYEQYFGPGTRLTVT.

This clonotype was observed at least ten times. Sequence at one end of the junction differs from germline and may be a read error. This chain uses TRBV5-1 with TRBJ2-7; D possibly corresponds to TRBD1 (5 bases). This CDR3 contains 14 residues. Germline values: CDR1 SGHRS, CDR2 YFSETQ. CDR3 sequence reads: CASSLAPGSYEQYF. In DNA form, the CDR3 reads TGTGCCAGCAGCTTAGCACCAGGGTCCTACGAGCAGTACTTC.

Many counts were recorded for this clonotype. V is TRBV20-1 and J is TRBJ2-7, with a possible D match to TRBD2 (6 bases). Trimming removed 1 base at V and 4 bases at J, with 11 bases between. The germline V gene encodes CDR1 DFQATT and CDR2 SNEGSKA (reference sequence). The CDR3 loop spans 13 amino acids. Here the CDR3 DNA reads TGCAGTGCTAGAGCGGGAGAACCTTACGAGCAGTACTTC. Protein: CSARAGEPYEQYF.

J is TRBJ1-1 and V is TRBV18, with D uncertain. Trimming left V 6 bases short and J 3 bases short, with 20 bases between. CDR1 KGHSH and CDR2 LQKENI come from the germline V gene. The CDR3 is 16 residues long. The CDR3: CASSAWVFGRDTEAFF. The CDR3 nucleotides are TGTGCCAGCTCCGCATGGGTGTTCGGGCGGGACACTGAAGCTTTCTTT. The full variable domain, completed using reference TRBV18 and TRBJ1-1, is NAGVMQNPRHLVRRRGQEARLRCSPMKGHSHVYWYRQLPEEGLKFMVYLQKENIIDESGMPKERFSAEFPKEGPSILRIQQVVRGDSAAYFCASSAWVFGRDTEAFFGQGTRLTVV.

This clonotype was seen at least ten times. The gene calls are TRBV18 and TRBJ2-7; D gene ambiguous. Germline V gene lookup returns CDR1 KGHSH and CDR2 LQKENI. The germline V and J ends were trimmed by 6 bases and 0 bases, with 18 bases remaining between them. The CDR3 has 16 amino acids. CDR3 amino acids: CASSRPGLSNSYEQYF. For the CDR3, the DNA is TGTGCCAGCTCCCGCCCGGGTCTTTCGAACTCCTACGAGCAGTACTTC.

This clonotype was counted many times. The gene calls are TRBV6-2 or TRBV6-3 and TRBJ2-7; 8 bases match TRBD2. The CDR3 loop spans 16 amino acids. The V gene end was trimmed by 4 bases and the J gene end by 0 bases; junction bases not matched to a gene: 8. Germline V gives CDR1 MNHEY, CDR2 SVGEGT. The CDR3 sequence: CASSSLREVVSYEQYF. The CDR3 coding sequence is TGTGCCAGCAGTTCTTTGCGGGAGGTGGTCTCCTACGAGCAGTACTTC.

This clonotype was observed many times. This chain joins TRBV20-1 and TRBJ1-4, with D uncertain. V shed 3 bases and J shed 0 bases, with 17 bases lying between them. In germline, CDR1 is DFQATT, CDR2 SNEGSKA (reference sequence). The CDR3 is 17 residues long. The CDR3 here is CSASGVWVNSTNEKLFF. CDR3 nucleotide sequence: TGCAGTGCTAGTGGGGTGTGGGTTAACTCAACTAATGAAAAACTGTTTTTT.

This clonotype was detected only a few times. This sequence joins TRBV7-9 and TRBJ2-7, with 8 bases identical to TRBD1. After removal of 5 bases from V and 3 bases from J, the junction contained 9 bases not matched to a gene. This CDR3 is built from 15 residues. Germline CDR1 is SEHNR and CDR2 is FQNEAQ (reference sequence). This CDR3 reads CASSRQPGQDYEQYF. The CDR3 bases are TGTGCCAGCAGCCGACAGCCGGGACAGGACTACGAGCAGTACTTC.

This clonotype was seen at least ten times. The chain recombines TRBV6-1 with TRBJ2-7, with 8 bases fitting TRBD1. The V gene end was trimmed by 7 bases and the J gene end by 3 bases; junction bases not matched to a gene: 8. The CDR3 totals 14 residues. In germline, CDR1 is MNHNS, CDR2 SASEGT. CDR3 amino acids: CASISFGQGYEQYF. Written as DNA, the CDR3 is TGTGCCAGCATCTCCTTTGGACAGGGCTACGAGCAGTACTTC.

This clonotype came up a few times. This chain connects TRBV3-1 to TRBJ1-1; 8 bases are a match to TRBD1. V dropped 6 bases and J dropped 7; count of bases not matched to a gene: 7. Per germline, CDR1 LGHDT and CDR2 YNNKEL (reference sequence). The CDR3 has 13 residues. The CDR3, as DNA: TGTGCCAGCAGATTCTGGGACAGGATTGAAGCTTTCTTT. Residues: CASRFWDRIEAFF.

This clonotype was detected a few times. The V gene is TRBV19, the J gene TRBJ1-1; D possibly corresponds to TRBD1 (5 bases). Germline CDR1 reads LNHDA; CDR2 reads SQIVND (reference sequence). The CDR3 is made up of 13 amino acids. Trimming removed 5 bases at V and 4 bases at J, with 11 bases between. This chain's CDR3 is CASSSSQGTEAFF. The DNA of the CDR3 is TGTGCCAGTAGTTCTTCCCAGGGCACTGAAGCTTTCTTT.